Below are 18 T cell receptor beta chains sequenced from a single sample in a study of blood T cell repertoires in COVID-19. Generated by immunoSEQ multiplex PCR, the TCRdb table keeps only in-frame clones and is missing some. The data show under 200,000 clones, around three quarters seen once. Sequencing was performed on peripheral blood. Receptors were obtained from a man between 65 and 85 years old with active or convalescent COVID-19.

This clone was observed once. The J gene is TRBJ2-1, the V gene TRBV9, with D tentatively TRBD1 (6 bases). This CDR3 is built from 15 residues. V was pared by 0 bases and J by 9 bases, with 16 bases between. Germline V lookup: CDR1 SGDLS, CDR2 YYNGEE. DNA for the CDR3: TGTGCCAGCAGCGTAGGAGCCAGGGGAACGGGTGAGCAGTTCTTC. Translation: CASSVGARGTGEQFF.

This chain connects TRBV28 to TRBJ1-1; D is unresolved. V dropped 2 bases and J dropped 1 base, with 8 bases sitting between them. This CDR3 spans 14 amino acids. The germline CDR1 and CDR2 sequences are MDHEN and SYDVKM. CDR3 sequence: CASSLGSSNTEAFF. In nucleotides, the CDR3 is TGTGCCAGCAGTTTAGGTAGTTCGAACACTGAAGCTTTCTTT.

The chain couples TRBV10-3 to TRBJ1-5, with 10 bases matching TRBD1. The junction had 11 bases not matched to a gene; V was cut back by 1 base and J by 2 bases. Germline lookup yields CDR1 ENHRY and CDR2 SYGVKD. CDR3 size: 19 residues. DNA for the CDR3: TGTGCCATCAGTGAGTTTTTGGGACAGGGGAGGGTAGGCAATCAGCCCCAGCATTTT. It codes for CAISEFLGQGRVGNQPQHF.

Details on this clone: Other DNA sequences within the sample encode an identical CDR3. The chain joins TRBV9 to TRBJ2-1, with a tentative D call TRBD2 (6 bases). V was shortened by 2 bases and J by 2 bases, with 8 bases between the two germline ends. CDR1 SGDLS and CDR2 YYNGEE come from the germline V gene. This CDR3 has 14 amino acids. CDR3 sequence (DNA): TGTGCCAGCAGCGTCGGCGGGACCTACAATGAGCAGTTCTTC. Protein: CASSVGGTYNEQFF. The full variable domain, its missing parts supplied by reference TRBV9 and TRBJ2-1, is DSGVTQTPKHLITATGQRVTLRCSPRSGDLSVYWYQQSLDQGLQFLIQYYNGEERAKGNILERFSAQQFPDLHSELNLSSLELGDSALYFCASSVGGTYNEQFFGPGTRLTVL.

The CDR3 here is CASSPTGGSTGELFF. CDR3 coding DNA: TGTGCCAGCTCACCAACAGGGGGAAGCACCGGGGAGCTGTTTTTT. The genes are TRBV18 and TRBJ2-2; 8 bases are shared with TRBD1. The junction had 3 bases not matched to a gene; V was cut back by 2 bases and J by 4 bases. The CDR3 totals 15 residues. Germline loops: CDR1 KGHSH, CDR2 LQKENI.

The chain links TRBV3-1 (or the pseudogene TRBV3-2) to TRBJ1-2; D uncertain. Germline lookup yields CDR1 LGHDT and CDR2 YNNKEL (reference sequence). The CDR3 has 12 residues. Trimming stripped 4 bases from V and 2 bases from J, with 5 bases between. The CDR3 DNA is TGTGCCAGCAGCCGTCAAAACTATGGCTACACCTTC. Amino acid sequence: CASSRQNYGYTF.

The V and J genes are TRBV19 and TRBJ2-6, with D hard to call. In germline, CDR1 is LNHDA, CDR2 SQIVND (reference sequence). The CDR3 runs 15 residues. V lost 4 bases to trimming and J lost 0 bases, with 7 bases between them. CDR3: CASSTKSSGANVLTF. Written as DNA, the CDR3 is TGTGCCAGTAGTACCAAGAGCTCTGGGGCCAACGTCCTGACTTTC.

The chain uses TRBV30 and TRBJ1-5; D unclear. V gave up 1 base and J gave up 7 bases, with 14 bases separating them. The CDR3 has 14 residues. Germline V CDR1 and CDR2: GTSNPN, SVGIG (reference sequence). CDR3 in amino acids: CAWSGGRIGQPQHF. CDR3 DNA: TGTGCCTGGAGTGGAGGGAGGATTGGGCAGCCCCAGCATTTT.

This rearrangement joins TRBV7-2 to TRBJ2-1; the D gene is possibly TRBD1 (5 bases). Germline V gene sequence: CDR1 SGHTA, CDR2 FQGNSA. CDR3 length: 15 amino acids. V gave up 5 bases and J gave up 2 bases, with 13 bases separating them. As DNA, the CDR3 is TGTGCCAGCAGCCAGGGCCACTACGCCTACAATGAGCAGTTCTTC. Translated: CASSQGHYAYNEQFF.

This clone showed up just a few times. V and J are TRBV5-1 and TRBJ1-4; D uncertain. The germline gives CDR1 SGHRS, CDR2 YFSETQ. Trimming cost V 4 bases and J 7 bases, with 14 bases left between them. This CDR3 has 14 amino acids. CDR3 in amino acids: CASSSGTAGEKLFF. CDR3 DNA sequence: TGCGCCAGCAGCAGCGGAACGGCGGGTGAAAAACTGTTTTTT.

This chain's CDR3 is CASSLDQGGTEAFF. The DNA for the CDR3 is TGCGCCAGCAGCTTGGATCAGGGGGGCACTGAAGCTTTCTTT. The chain combines TRBV5-1 with TRBJ1-1; the match to TRBD1 covers 7 bases. Unmatched junction bases numbered 3, after V lost 0 bases and J lost 4 bases. The CDR3 is made up of 14 amino acids. Germline values: CDR1 SGHRS, CDR2 YFSETQ.

CDR3 sequence: CASSPMMGGFAEAFF. CDR3 DNA sequence: TGTGCCAGCAGCCCCATGATGGGGGGGTTCGCTGAAGCTTTCTTT. The chain couples TRBV7-2 to TRBJ1-1; D possibly corresponds to TRBD1 (5 bases). CDR3 length equals 15 residues. V was clipped by 5 bases and J by 6 bases, with 19 bases between them. Germline values: CDR1 SGHTA, CDR2 FQGNSA.

The chain is built from TRBV7-9 and TRBJ2-7; a weak D match, TRBD1 (7 bases). V gave up 6 bases and J gave up 0 bases, with 9 bases separating them. The germline V gene has CDR1 SEHNR and CDR2 FQNEAQ (reference sequence). The CDR3 has 13 residues. CDR3 amino acids: CASRRDSSYEQYF. The CDR3 coding sequence is TGTGCCAGCAGGCGGGACAGCTCCTACGAGCAGTACTTC.

The gene calls are TRBV9 and TRBJ1-4; the match to TRBD1 covers 9 bases. The CDR3 totals 15 residues. V lost 4 bases, J lost 5 bases, and 6 bases stayed unmatched. Germline loops: CDR1 SGDLS, CDR2 YYNGEE. The CDR3 reads CASSLQGARNEKLFF. The CDR3 DNA follows: TGTGCCAGCAGCTTACAGGGGGCCCGCAATGAAAAACTGTTTTTT.

This clone was counted only a few times. The chain couples TRBV7-8 to TRBJ2-1; 7 bases are a match to TRBD2. Losses at the gene ends were 7 bases for V and 3 bases for J; bases not matched to a gene: 9. CDR1 and CDR2 from the germline V gene are SGHVS and FQNEAQ. This CDR3 region has 15 residues. CDR3 DNA sequence: TGTGCCAGCACCCTAGCTGGCGGGAGCTACAATGAGCAGTTCTTC. This sequence encodes CASTLAGGSYNEQFF.

This clone showed up just once. The V gene is TRBV6-1, the J gene TRBJ1-2; D is unclear. The germline V gene encodes CDR1 MNHNS and CDR2 SASEGT. CDR3 length: 14 amino acids. Trimming took 0 bases from V and 4 from J, leaving 9 bases between them. Written as DNA, the CDR3 is TGTGCCAGCAGTGAAGCGCGGCGGGGCTATGGCTACACCTTC. The encoded protein is CASSEARRGYGYTF.

The CDR3 coding sequence is TGTGCCAGCAGTTGGGGGAACCCGGGACTAGCGAGACACACCGGGGAGCTGTTTTTT. Its translation is CASSWGNPGLARHTGELFF. The chain uses TRBV27 and TRBJ2-2; TRBD2 matches 10 bases. V lost 4 bases and J lost 3; bases outside the gene matches: 14. CDR1 and CDR2 (germline): MNHEY, SMNVEV (reference sequence). The CDR3 has 19 residues.

The sample holds a few counts of this clone. Compared with germline, one end of the junction differs, possibly owing to a read error. The genes are TRBV6-1 and TRBJ2-5; the D gene is possibly TRBD2 (7 bases). Germline CDR1 MNHNS, CDR2 SASEGT. The length of the CDR3 is 14 residues. The CDR3 sequence is CASREGGVGKTQYF. CDR3 nucleotide sequence: TGTGCCAGCAGGGAAGGGGGGGTCGGGAAGACCCAGTACTTC.